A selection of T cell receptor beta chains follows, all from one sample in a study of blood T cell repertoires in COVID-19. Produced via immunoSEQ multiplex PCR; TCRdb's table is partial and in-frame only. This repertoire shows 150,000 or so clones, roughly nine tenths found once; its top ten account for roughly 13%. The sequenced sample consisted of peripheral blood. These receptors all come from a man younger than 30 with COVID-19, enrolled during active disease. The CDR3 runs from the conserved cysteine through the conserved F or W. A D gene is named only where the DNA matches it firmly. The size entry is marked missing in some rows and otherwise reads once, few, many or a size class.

CASSMPPSQGNEQFF	TGTGCCAGCTCTATGCCGCCTTCCCAGGGCAATGAGCAGTTCTTC	TRBV18	TRBJ2-1	NA	NA
CASRSSSYEQYF	TGTGCCAGCCGGAGTAGCTCCTACGAGCAGTACTTC	TRBV28	TRBJ2-7	NA	NA
CASSQSGGQTSTDTQYF	TGCGCCAGCAGTCAATCAGGAGGGCAGACTAGCACAGATACGCAGTATTTT	TRBV23-1	TRBJ2-3	NA	NA
CASSGTSRNEQFF	TGCGCCAGCAGTGGGACTAGCCGCAATGAGCAGTTCTTC	TRBV10-2	TRBJ2-1	NA	TRBD2
CASSTELSTDTQYF	TGTGCCAGCAGTACGGAGTTAAGCACAGATACGCAGTATTTT	TRBV27	TRBJ2-3	once	NA
CASSYGGTGDPYEQYF	TGTGCCAGCAGTTACGGAGGGACAGGGGATCCCTACGAGCAGTACTTC	TRBV6-2/TRBV6-3	TRBJ2-7	NA	TRBD1
CASSRGLWKETQYF	TGTGCCAGCAGTCGGGGACTCTGGAAAGAGACCCAGTACTTC	TRBV27	TRBJ2-5	NA	NA
CASSLTGDSYNSPLHF	TGTGCCAGCAGTCTGACAGGCGACTCCTATAATTCACCCCTCCACTTT	TRBV6-6	TRBJ1-6	NA	NA
CASSAILAKNIQYF	TGTGCCAGCAGTGCGATTCTAGCCAAAAACATTCAGTACTTC	TRBV27	TRBJ2-4	NA	NA
CASSQDLRQGPYF	TGTGCCAGCAGCCAAGATCTGAGACAGGGGCCATACTTC	TRBV3-1/TRBV3-2	TRBJ2-7	once	TRBD1
CAITAGDRDVENQPQHF	TGTGCCATCACCGCTGGAGACAGGGACGTGGAAAATCAGCCCCAGCATTTT	TRBV10-3	TRBJ1-5	once	TRBD1
CASSQDGTGLTDTQYF	TGCGCCAGCAGCCAAGACGGGACAGGGCTCACAGATACGCAGTATTTT	TRBV4-1	TRBJ2-3	NA	TRBD1
CASSPGGQGARYGYTF	TGTGCCAGCAGTCCAGGCGGGCAGGGGGCCCGCTATGGCTACACCTTC	TRBV28	TRBJ1-2	NA	TRBD1
CASSLVGTGVHTEAFF	TGTGCCAGCAGCTTAGTAGGGACAGGGGTGCACACTGAAGCTTTCTTT	TRBV7-9	TRBJ1-1	NA	TRBD1
CASSRGEVSTDTQYF	TGTGCCAGCAGCCGGGGGGAGGTTTCCACAGATACGCAGTATTTT	TRBV7-2	TRBJ2-3	NA	TRBD2
CATSERGQGTYEQYF	TGTGCCACCAGTGAAAGGGGCCAGGGGACCTACGAGCAGTACTTC	TRBV24-1	TRBJ2-7	NA	NA
CASSLLAGGPVTDTQYF	TGTGCCAGCAGTTTACTAGCGGGAGGGCCCGTCACAGATACGCAGTATTTT	TRBV27	TRBJ2-3	NA	TRBD2
CASTQTPLAGGLADTQYF	TGTGCCAGCACCCAAACCCCACTAGCGGGAGGGCTTGCAGATACGCAGTATTTT	TRBV2	TRBJ2-3	NA	TRBD2
CASSSLTSGTSGQAYQETQYF	TGTGCCAGCAGTTCCCTCACCTCCGGGACTAGCGGGCAGGCGTACCAAGAGACCCAGTACTTC	TRBV6-2/TRBV6-3	TRBJ2-5	NA	TRBD2
CATTPGREGSPLHF	TGTGCCACCACGCCGGGTCGCGAAGGTTCACCCCTCCACTTT	TRBV24-1	TRBJ1-6	NA	NA
CASSYAVWEEKNTGELFF	TGTGCCAGCAGTTACGCCGTCTGGGAGGAGAAAAACACCGGGGAGCTGTTTTTT	TRBV6-2/TRBV6-3	TRBJ2-2	NA	NA
CASSGTGSNEQYF	TGTGCCAGCAGTGGGACAGGGTCTAACGAGCAGTACTTC	TRBV6-2/TRBV6-3	TRBJ2-7	once	TRBD1
CASSQGETGLAGQAYEQYF	TGCGCCAGCAGCCAAGGGGAGACCGGACTAGCGGGACAAGCCTACGAGCAGTACTTC	TRBV4-1	TRBJ2-7	NA	TRBD2
CASAEEAGANYEQYF	TGCGCCAGCGCCGAGGAAGCAGGGGCTAACTACGAGCAGTACTTC	TRBV10-2	TRBJ2-7	NA	NA
CASSPRRREGPGDTQYF	TGCGCCAGCAGCCCCCGGAGGCGGGAGGGCCCTGGGGATACGCAGTATTTT	TRBV4-3	TRBJ2-3	NA	TRBD2
CASSLRQESYEQYF	TGTGCCAGCAGCTTAAGACAGGAGTCCTACGAGCAGTACTTC	TRBV7-9	TRBJ2-7	NA	NA
CASTSLNTGELFF	TGTGCCAGCACGAGCCTGAACACCGGGGAGCTGTTTTTT	TRBV7-2	TRBJ2-2	once	NA
CATSSNRGRADTQYF	TGTGCCACCAGCAGTAACAGGGGGCGGGCAGATACGCAGTATTTT	TRBV15	TRBJ2-3	NA	TRBD1
CAWSVLSGGNFGNEQFF	TGTGCCTGGAGTGTACTATCCGGAGGTAATTTTGGCAATGAGCAGTTCTTC	TRBV30	TRBJ2-1	once	NA
CASSESGGELFF	TGTGCCAGCAGTGAGAGTGGCGGGGAGCTGTTTTTT	TRBV6-4	TRBJ2-2	NA	NA
CAWSDGREPNEQFF	TGTGCCTGGAGCGATGGGCGGGAGCCCAATGAGCAGTTCTTC	TRBV30	TRBJ2-1	few	TRBD2
CAWSKLADLILDYNEQFF	TGTGCCTGGAGTAAACTAGCGGACCTCATCCTCGATTACAATGAGCAGTTCTTC	TRBV30	TRBJ2-1	NA	TRBD2
CASSWGSSYEQYF	TGTGCCAGCAGTTGGGGCAGTTCCTACGAGCAGTACTTC	TRBV27	TRBJ2-7	NA	NA
CASSPGQWRTEAFF	TGTGCCAGCAGCCCTGGACAGTGGAGGACTGAAGCTTTCTTT	TRBV7-9	TRBJ1-1	NA	NA
CASSWGQTGYTF	TGTGCCAGCAGCTGGGGACAGACTGGCTACACCTTC	TRBV7-9	TRBJ1-2	NA	TRBD1
CAWSRDSFNTEAFF	TGTGCCTGGAGTAGAGATAGTTTTAACACTGAAGCTTTCTTT	TRBV30	TRBJ1-1	NA	NA
CASTGQLAGELFF	TGTGCCAGCACGGGACAGCTGGCCGGGGAGCTGTTTTTT	TRBV28	TRBJ2-2	once	TRBD1
CSVPTGAAGELFF	TGCAGCGTTCCCACAGGGGCGGCAGGGGAGCTGTTTTTT	TRBV29-1	TRBJ2-2	NA	TRBD1
CASSKRERAYEQYF	TGTGCCAGCTCAAAGCGGGAGAGGGCCTACGAGCAGTACTTC	TRBV7-6	TRBJ2-7	NA	TRBD2
CASHWRDLAGELFF	TGTGCCAGTCATTGGAGAGATCTCGCCGGGGAGCTGTTTTTT	TRBV19	TRBJ2-2	NA	NA
CASSSGRGDNQPQHF	TGTGCCAGCAGCTCCGGACGGGGGGACAATCAGCCCCAGCATTTT	TRBV5-8	TRBJ1-5	NA	NA
CASSYRPTEPNNEQFF	TGTGCCAGCAGTTACCGACCTACAGAGCCCAACAATGAGCAGTTCTTC	TRBV6-5	TRBJ2-1	NA	NA
CASSFQTRTETQYF	TGTGCCAGCAGTTTCCAGACTAGGACGGAGACCCAGTACTTC	TRBV6-2/TRBV6-3	TRBJ2-5	few	NA
CASRSTSGDYNEQFF	TGTGCCAGCAGGAGCACTAGCGGAGACTACAATGAGCAGTTCTTC	TRBV7-8	TRBJ2-1	NA	TRBD2
CASSLGGRPYEQYF	TGTGCCAGCAGCTTGGGCGGGAGACCCTACGAGCAGTACTTC	TRBV7-2	TRBJ2-7	few	TRBD2
CASSLGEPSTDTQYF	TGTGCCAGCAGCTTGGGGGAGCCTTCTACAGATACGCAGTATTTT	TRBV5-4	TRBJ2-3	NA	NA
CASSYSGHEQYF	TGTGCCAGCAGTTACTCGGGCCACGAGCAGTACTTC	TRBV6-5	TRBJ2-7	NA	NA
CASSLFFGEPSNQPQHF	TGTGCCAGCAGTTTATTCTTCGGTGAACCTAGCAATCAGCCCCAGCATTTT	TRBV27	TRBJ1-5	many	NA
CASSVGANTEAFF	TGTGCCAGCAGCGTAGGGGCTAACACTGAAGCTTTCTTT	TRBV9	TRBJ1-1	few	NA
CATSREGGEGGETQYF	TGTGCCACCAGCAGAGAAGGGGGCGAGGGCGGAGAGACCCAGTACTTC	TRBV15	TRBJ2-5	NA	TRBD1
CASSLGMSVINPYEQYF	TGTGCCAGTAGTCTGGGCATGTCAGTGATCAACCCCTACGAGCAGTACTTC	TRBV19	TRBJ2-7	NA	NA
CASSHPASGRTYNEQFF	TGTGCCAGCAGCCACCCGGCTAGCGGGAGGACCTACAATGAGCAGTTCTTC	TRBV7-9	TRBJ2-1	NA	TRBD2
CASSTASGRVGTQYF	TGTGCCAGCAGCACGGCTAGCGGGAGAGTGGGGACCCAGTACTTC	TRBV13	TRBJ2-5	NA	TRBD2
CASSYTPGQDYGYTF	TGTGCCAGCAGTTACACTCCGGGACAGGACTATGGCTACACCTTC	TRBV6-5	TRBJ1-2	NA	TRBD1
CASSLGPSTDTQYF	TGCGCCAGCAGCTTGGGGCCCAGCACAGATACGCAGTATTTT	TRBV5-1	TRBJ2-3	NA	NA
CASSQGTGQWDGYTF	TGTGCCAGCAGCCAAGGCACAGGGCAATGGGATGGCTACACCTTC	TRBV3-1/TRBV3-2	TRBJ1-2	NA	NA
CSASLRLAAWKTQYF	TGCAGTGCTAGTTTGCGACTAGCTGCGTGGAAGACCCAGTACTTC	TRBV20-1	TRBJ2-5	NA	TRBD2
CASSLDRGREGYTF	TGTGCCAGCAGTTTGGACAGGGGGCGCGAGGGCTACACCTTC	TRBV6-5	TRBJ1-2	NA	TRBD1
CASSLLPLAGGPRETQYF	TGTGCCAGCAGTTTATTACCCCTAGCGGGAGGGCCTCGGGAGACCCAGTACTTC	TRBV27	TRBJ2-5	NA	TRBD2